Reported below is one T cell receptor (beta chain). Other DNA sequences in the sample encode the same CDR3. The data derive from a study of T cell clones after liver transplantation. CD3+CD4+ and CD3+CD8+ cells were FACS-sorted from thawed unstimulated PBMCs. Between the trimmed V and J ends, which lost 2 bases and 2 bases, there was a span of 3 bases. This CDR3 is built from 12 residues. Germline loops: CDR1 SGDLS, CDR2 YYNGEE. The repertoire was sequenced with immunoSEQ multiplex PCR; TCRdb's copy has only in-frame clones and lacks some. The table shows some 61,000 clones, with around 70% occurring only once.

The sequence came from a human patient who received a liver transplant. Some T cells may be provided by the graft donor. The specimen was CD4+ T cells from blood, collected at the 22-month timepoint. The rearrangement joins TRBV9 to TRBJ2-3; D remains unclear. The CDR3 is CASSVVTDTQYF. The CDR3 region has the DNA TGTGCCAGCAGCGTTGTCACAGATACGCAGTATTTT.